Detailed here is one T cell receptor (beta chain). Its cognate antigen is unknown. The time point was: blood at routine non-recurrence follow-up after resection. The data were taken from a study of spatial heterogeneity in lung cancer. Whole-study findings and limits: Ubiquitous expanded tumor TCRs were seen in blood more at resection than at follow-up.

Each CDR3 protein is one row after TCRdb ran MiXCR on the 5' RACE reads. Of about 120,000 distinct CDR3 sequences listed, 10% to 13% are singletons. The source material was PBMCs, sampled at follow-up. The source is a female donor with early-stage non-small cell lung cancer.

CDR3 sequence (DNA): TGTGCCAGCAGCTTGGCCGGGGGAAGACGGACTGAAGCTTTCTTT. Protein sequence: CASSLAGGRRTEAFF. The rearrangement links TRBV7-9 to TRBJ1-1; a possible D gene is TRBD1 (5 bases). The ends were cut back, 3 bases at V and 5 bases at J, with 16 bases in the middle. Per the germline V gene, CDR1 is SEHNR and CDR2 is FQNEAQ (reference sequence). The CDR3 length is 15 residues.